This TCR beta chain was obtained from a study of beta chain features in type 1 diabetes. Study-wide context: What patients shared with healthy donors was a similar profile of age, gender and cell yields.

This CDR3 contains 15 residues. Germline-derived CDR1 and CDR2 are LGHNA and YNFKEQ. V gave up 0 bases and J gave up 5 bases, with 13 bases separating them. A remark on this clone: Its specificity is unknown.

Every isolated RNA sample was fully reverse transcribed, so sequencing captured expressed TCRB transcripts. Repertoires were generated with immunoSEQ multiplex PCR, while TCRdb's copy carries only in-frame clones and drops some. The table lists tens of thousands of clones, just under 50% of them singletons, with 0.7% in the top ten. Study findings and constraints: Sampled from patients, naive, central memory and Treg TCRB repertoires appeared more similar than those sampled from healthy donors. Shortening that was moderate but significant affected the TCRB CDR3s of Type 1 diabetes patients in all four CD4+ subsets.

The chain recombines TRBV4-2 with TRBJ1-2; D is perhaps TRBD1 (6 bases). The receptor's source is a young man with type 1 diabetes. The sample consisted of central memory CD4+ T cells from blood. The CDR3 DNA follows: TGTGCCAGCAGCCAAGAAAACAGGGCAGAGTATGGCTACACCTTC. Translating it yields CASSQENRAEYGYTF.